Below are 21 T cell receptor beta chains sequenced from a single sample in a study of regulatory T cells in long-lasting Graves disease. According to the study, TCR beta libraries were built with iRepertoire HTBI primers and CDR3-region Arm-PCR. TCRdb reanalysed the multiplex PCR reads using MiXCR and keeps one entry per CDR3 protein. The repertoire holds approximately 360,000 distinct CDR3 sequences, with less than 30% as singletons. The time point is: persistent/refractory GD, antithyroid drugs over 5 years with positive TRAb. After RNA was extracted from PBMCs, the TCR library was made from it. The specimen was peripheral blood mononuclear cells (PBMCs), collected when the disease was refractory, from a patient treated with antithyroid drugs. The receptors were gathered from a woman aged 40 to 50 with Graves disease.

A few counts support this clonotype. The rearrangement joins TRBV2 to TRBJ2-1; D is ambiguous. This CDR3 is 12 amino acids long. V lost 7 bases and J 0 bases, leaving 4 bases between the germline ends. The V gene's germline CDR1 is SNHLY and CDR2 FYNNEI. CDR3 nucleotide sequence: TGTGCCAGCATTAACTCCTACAATGAGCAGTTCTTC. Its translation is CASINSYNEQFF.

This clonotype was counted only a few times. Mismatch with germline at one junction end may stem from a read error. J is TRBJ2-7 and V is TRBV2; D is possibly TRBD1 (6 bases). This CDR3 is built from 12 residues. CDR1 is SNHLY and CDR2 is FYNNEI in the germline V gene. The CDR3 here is CASSPGVNERYF. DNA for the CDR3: TGTGCCAGCAGTCCAGGGGTTAACGAGCGGTACTTC.

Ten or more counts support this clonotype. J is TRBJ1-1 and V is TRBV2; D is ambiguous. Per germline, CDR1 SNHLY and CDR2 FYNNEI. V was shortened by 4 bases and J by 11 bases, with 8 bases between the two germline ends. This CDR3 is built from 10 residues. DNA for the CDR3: TGTGCCAGCAGTGGCCAAGCGGCTTTCTTT. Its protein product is CASSGQAAFF.

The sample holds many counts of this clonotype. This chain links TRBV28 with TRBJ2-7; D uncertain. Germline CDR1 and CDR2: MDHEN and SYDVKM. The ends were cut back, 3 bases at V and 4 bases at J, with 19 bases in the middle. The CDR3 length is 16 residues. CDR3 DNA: TGTGCCAGCAGTTTGAGTCCTCGAGTCCTTACGTACGAGCAGTACTTC. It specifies CASSLSPRVLTYEQYF.

The CDR3 DNA sequence: TGTGCCAGCAGCTTGACCAGGACAGGGAGGAACACCGGGGAGCTGTTTTTT. This translates into CASSLTRTGRNTGELFF. The rearrangement links TRBV11-2 to TRBJ2-2; 8 bases are a match to TRBD1. The CDR3 has 17 amino acids. The germline gives CDR1 SGHAT, CDR2 FQNNGV. V was pared by 3 bases and J by 1 base, with 7 bases of the junction left unmatched.

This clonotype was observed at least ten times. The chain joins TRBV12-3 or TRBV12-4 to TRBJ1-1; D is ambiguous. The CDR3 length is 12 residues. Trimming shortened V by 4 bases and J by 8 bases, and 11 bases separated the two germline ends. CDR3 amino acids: CASSSGRHEAFF. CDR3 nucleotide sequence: TGTGCCAGCAGTTCCGGCAGGCACGAAGCTTTCTTT.

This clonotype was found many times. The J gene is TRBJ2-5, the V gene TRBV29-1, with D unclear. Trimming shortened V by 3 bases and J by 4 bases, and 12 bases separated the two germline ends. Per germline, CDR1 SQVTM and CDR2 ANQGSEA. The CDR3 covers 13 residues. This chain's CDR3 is CSVDGSRGETQYF. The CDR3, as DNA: TGCAGCGTTGATGGGTCCCGTGGAGAGACCCAGTACTTC.

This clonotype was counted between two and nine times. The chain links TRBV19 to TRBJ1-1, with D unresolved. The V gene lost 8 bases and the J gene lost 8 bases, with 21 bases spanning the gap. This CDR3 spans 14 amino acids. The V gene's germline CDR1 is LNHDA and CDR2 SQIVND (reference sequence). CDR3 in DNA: TGTGCCAGTTCGTGGAACACTGGGTATGACGAAGCTTTCTTT. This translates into CASSWNTGYDEAFF.

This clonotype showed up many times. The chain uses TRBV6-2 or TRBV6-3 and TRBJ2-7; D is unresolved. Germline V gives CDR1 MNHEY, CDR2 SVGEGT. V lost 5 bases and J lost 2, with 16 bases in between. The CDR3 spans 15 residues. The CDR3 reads CASSNRGRLAYEQYF. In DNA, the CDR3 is TGTGCCAGCAGTAACCGTGGCAGACTCGCCTACGAGCAGTACTTC.

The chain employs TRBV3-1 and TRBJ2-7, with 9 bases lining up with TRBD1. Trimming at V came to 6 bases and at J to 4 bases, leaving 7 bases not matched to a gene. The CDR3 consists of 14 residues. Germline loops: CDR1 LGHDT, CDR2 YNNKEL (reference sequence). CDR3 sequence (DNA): TGTGCCAGCAGACTTGGGACAGGGTTTTACGAGCAGTACTTC. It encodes CASRLGTGFYEQYF.

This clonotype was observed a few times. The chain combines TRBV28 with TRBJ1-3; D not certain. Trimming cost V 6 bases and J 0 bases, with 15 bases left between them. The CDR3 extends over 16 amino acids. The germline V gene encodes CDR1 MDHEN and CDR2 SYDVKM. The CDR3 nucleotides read TGTGCCAGCAGCCGCTGGGGAGCTTACTCTGGAAACACCATATATTTT. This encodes CASSRWGAYSGNTIYF.

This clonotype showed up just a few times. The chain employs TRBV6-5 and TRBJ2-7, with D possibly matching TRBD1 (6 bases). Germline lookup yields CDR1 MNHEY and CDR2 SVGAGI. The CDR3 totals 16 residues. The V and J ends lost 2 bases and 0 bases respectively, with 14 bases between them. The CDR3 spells CASSYHRDRSSYEQYF. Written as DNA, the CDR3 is TGTGCCAGCAGTTACCACCGAGACAGGAGCTCCTACGAGCAGTACTTC.

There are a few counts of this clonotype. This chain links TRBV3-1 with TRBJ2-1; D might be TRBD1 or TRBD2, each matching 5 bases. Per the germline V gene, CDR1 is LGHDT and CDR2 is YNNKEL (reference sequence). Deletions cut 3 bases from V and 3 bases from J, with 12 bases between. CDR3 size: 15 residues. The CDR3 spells CASSQAGTNYNEQFF. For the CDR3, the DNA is TGTGCCAGCAGCCAGGCCGGGACGAACTACAATGAGCAGTTCTTC.

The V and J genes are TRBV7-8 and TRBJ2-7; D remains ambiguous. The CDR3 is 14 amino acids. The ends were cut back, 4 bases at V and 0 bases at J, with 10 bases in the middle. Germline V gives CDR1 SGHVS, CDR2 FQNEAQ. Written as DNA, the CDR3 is TGTGCCAGCAGCTCCCCCATTACCTCCTACGAGCAGTACTTC. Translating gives CASSSPITSYEQYF.

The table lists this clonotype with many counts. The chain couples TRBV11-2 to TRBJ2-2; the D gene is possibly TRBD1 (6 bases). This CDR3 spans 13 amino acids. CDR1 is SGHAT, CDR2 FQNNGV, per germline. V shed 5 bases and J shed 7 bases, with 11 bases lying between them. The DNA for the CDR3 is TGTGCCAGCAGCCGAAACAGGGTCGGGGAGCTGTTTTTT. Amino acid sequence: CASSRNRVGELFF.

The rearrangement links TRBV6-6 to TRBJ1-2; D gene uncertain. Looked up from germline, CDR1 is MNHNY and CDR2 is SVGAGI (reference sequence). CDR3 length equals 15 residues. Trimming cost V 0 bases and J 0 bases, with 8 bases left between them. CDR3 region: CASSYSMLANYGYTF. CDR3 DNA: TGTGCCAGCAGTTACTCGATGTTAGCTAACTATGGCTACACCTTC.

The CDR3 is CASSYTSGTGELFF. CDR3 DNA sequence: TGTGCCAGCAGTTACACTAGCGGGACCGGGGAGCTGTTTTTT. V usage is TRBV6-5 and J usage is TRBJ2-2, with TRBD2 matching over 9 bases. CDR3 length: 14 residues. CDR1 and CDR2 (germline): MNHEY, SVGAGI. J was trimmed by 5 bases and V by 2 bases; bases with no gene match: 0.

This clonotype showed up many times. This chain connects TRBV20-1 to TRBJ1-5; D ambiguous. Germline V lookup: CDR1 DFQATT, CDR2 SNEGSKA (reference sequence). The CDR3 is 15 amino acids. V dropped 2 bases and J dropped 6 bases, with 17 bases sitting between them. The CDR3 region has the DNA TGCAGTGCTAGACGAACGGGAGGCTACAGTCAGCCCCAGCATTTT. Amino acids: CSARRTGGYSQPQHF.

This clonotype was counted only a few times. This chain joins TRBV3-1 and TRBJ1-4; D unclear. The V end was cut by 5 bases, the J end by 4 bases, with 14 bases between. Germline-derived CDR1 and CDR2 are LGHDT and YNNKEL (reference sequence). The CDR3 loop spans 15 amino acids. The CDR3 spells CASSSGPDFNEKLFF. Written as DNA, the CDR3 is TGTGCCAGCAGCTCCGGACCCGACTTTAATGAAAAACTGTTTTTT.

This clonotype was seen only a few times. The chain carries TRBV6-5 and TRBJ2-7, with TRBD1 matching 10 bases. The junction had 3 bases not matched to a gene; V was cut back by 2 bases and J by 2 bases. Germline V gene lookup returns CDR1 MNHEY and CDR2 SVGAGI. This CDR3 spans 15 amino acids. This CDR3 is CASSYDGTGAYEQYF. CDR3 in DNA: TGTGCCAGCAGTTACGATGGGACAGGGGCCTACGAGCAGTACTTC.

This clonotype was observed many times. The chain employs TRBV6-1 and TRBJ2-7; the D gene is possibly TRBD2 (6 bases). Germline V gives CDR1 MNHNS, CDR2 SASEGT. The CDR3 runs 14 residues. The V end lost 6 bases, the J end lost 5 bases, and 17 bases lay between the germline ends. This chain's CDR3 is CASSRAGPGHEQYF. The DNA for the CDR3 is TGTGCCAGCAGCAGGGCGGGACCGGGCCACGAGCAGTACTTC.